The present entry profiles one TCR beta chain with its context. This sample is drawn from a study of PD-1 blockade in classical Hodgkin lymphoma. Time point meaning: cycle 4 day 1 (C4D1), after more than five weeks of nivolumab. Patients all relapsed after autologous stem cell transplantation, and there was variation in brentuximab vedotin exposure. The data were produced by immunoSEQ multiplex PCR, yet TCRdb's version contains in-frame clones alone and is incomplete. This sample has about 90,000 clones, with 83% found just once. The origin of this receptor is a human donor with classical Hodgkin lymphoma. Sample: peripheral blood mononuclear cells (PBMCs), taken before the fourth cycle of nivolumab.

As DNA, the CDR3 is TGTGCCAGCAGCCCCGGGACGGGGAATCAGCCCCAGCATTTT. Protein product: CASSPGTGNQPQHF. This sequence joins TRBV14 and TRBJ1-5, with D possibly matching TRBD1 (5 bases). The length of the CDR3 is 14 residues. Trimming took 4 bases from V and 4 from J, leaving 11 bases between them. Germline CDR1 is SGHDN and CDR2 is FVKESK.